The 17 T cell receptor beta chains below were found in one sample sequenced in a study of shared clonotypes between healthy human individuals. CD8 cells regarded as naive lacked CD45RO, were positively chosen for CCR7, and omitted terminally differentiated effector memory CD45RA+ cells. Using immunoSEQ multiplex PCR, the repertoire was profiled, and TCRdb retains in-frame clones only, with some absent. The sample carries some 1,900,000 clones, about 95% recorded once. Material for sequencing was naive CD8+ T cells sorted from blood. The receptors originated from a man aged 18-30 years in good health.

With regard to this clone: Other nucleotide sequences from this sample produce the same CDR3. The rearrangement uses TRBV9 and TRBJ2-7; the D is unclear. Trimming stripped 0 bases from V and 3 bases from J, with 4 bases between. This CDR3 region has 12 residues. From germline, CDR1 is SGDLS and CDR2 YYNGEE. The CDR3: CASSVEGYEQYF. The CDR3 DNA reads as TGTGCCAGCAGCGTAGAAGGCTACGAGCAGTACTTC.

In regard to this clone: Germline is not matched at one junction end, which may reflect a read error. The CDR3 sequence is CGGVDTQYF. The CDR3 nucleotides read TGCGGAGGGGTGGATACGCAGTATTTT. The chain has TRBV5-3 and TRBJ2-3; tentative D call: TRBD2 (6 bases). TRBV5-3 is labeled an ORF, and its function is uncertain. The CDR3 is made up of 9 amino acids.

A single count supports this clone. The V gene is TRBV5-4, the J gene TRBJ1-1; 8 nucleotides align to TRBD1. The CDR3 covers 14 residues. Germline values: CDR1 SGHNT, CDR2 YYREEE (reference sequence). V trimming: 2 bases; J trimming: 8 bases; junction bases outside the gene matches: 8. The CDR3 DNA reads as TGTGCCAGCAGCTTCAGGCAGGGGGCTAACGAAGCTTTCTTT. Translated, it gives CASSFRQGANEAFF.

The J gene is TRBJ2-7, the V gene TRBV5-4; unclear D gene. Germline lookup yields CDR1 SGHNT and CDR2 YYREEE (reference sequence). There are 12 residues in the CDR3. Trimming pared 3 bases from V and 6 bases from J, leaving 10 bases between. The CDR3 reads CASSSSESEQYF. As DNA, the CDR3 is TGTGCCAGCAGCTCCTCAGAGAGCGAGCAGTACTTC.

The V gene is TRBV6-5, the J gene TRBJ1-6; a possible D gene is TRBD1 (6 bases). This CDR3 region has 15 residues. With 6 bases removed from V and 8 bases from J, the gap between germline ends came to 17 bases. Germline CDR1 is MNHEY and CDR2 is SVGAGI. The CDR3 nucleotides are TGTGCCAGCAGCTCAGGGGCTCCGGAGCATTCACCCCTCCACTTT. It yields the protein CASSSGAPEHSPLHF.

The chain joins TRBV4-3 to TRBJ2-7; D unresolved. CDR1 is LGHNA, CDR2 YSLEER, per germline. CDR3 length: 13 amino acids. Trimming pared 1 base from V and 4 bases from J, leaving 8 bases between. CDR3 in amino acids: CASSQAMAYEQYF. The CDR3 region has the DNA TGCGCCAGCAGCCAAGCTATGGCGTACGAGCAGTACTTC.

V and J are TRBV27 and TRBJ1-6, with D unresolved. Germline V gene data show CDR1 as MNHEY and CDR2 as SMNVEV (reference sequence). The CDR3 totals 15 residues. With 3 bases removed from V and 0 bases from J, the gap between germline ends came to 6 bases. In DNA form, the CDR3 reads TGTGCCAGCAGTTTGGTCCTCTCCTATAATTCACCCCTCCACTTT. As protein: CASSLVLSYNSPLHF.

This chain joins TRBV27 and TRBJ2-7, with 7 bases lining up with TRBD1. Germline V gives CDR1 MNHEY, CDR2 SMNVEV (reference sequence). This CDR3 comprises 14 residues. Trimming at V came to 1 base and at J to 4 bases, leaving 4 bases not matched to a gene. CDR3 protein: CASSLYGQAYEQYF. In nucleotides, the CDR3 is TGTGCCAGCAGTTTATACGGACAGGCATACGAGCAGTACTTC.

J is TRBJ2-1 and V is TRBV7-6; 7 positions agree with TRBD2. The trim removed 3 bases at V and 2 bases at J, leaving 7 bases unmatched. The CDR3 loop spans 16 amino acids. Looked up from germline, CDR1 is SGHVS and CDR2 is FNYEAQ. CDR3 protein: CASSLWGGSTYNEQFF. In nucleotides, the CDR3 is TGTGCCAGCAGCTTGTGGGGCGGGAGTACCTACAATGAGCAGTTCTTC.

This chain links TRBV11-2 with TRBJ2-3, with 12 bases fitting TRBD2. The CDR3 has 18 amino acids. V was pared by 0 bases and J by 3 bases, with 7 bases of the junction left unmatched. CDR1 and CDR2 from the germline V gene are SGHAT and FQNNGV. The CDR3, as DNA: TGTGCCAGCAGCTTAGATCGCCTAGCGGGGGGGCCGACAGATACGCAGTATTTT. It encodes CASSLDRLAGGPTDTQYF.

DNA of the CDR3: TGTGCCAGCAGCTACAGGACAGGGGGGGTCGAGCAGTACTTC. Translating it yields CASSYRTGGVEQYF. The chain uses TRBV7-2 and TRBJ2-7; 10 bases are shared with TRBD1. The CDR3 runs 14 residues. V was clipped by 4 bases and J by 6 bases; unmatched bases: 6. Germline loops: CDR1 SGHTA, CDR2 FQGNSA.

The V and J genes are TRBV19 and TRBJ2-1, with D tentatively TRBD2 (5 bases). Germline-derived CDR1 and CDR2 are LNHDA and SQIVND (reference sequence). V gave up 6 bases and J gave up 7 bases, with 13 bases separating them. This CDR3 region has 13 residues. The CDR3: CASSGGRENEQFF. CDR3 in DNA: TGTGCCAGTAGCGGAGGACGAGAGAATGAGCAGTTCTTC.

The chain employs TRBV10-3 and TRBJ1-1; 9 positions match TRBD1. CDR1 is ENHRY, CDR2 SYGVKD, per germline. The ends lost 3 bases at V and 5 bases at J; junction bases unmatched: 7. The CDR3 has 15 amino acids. In DNA, the CDR3 is TGTGCCATCAGTGACTCGGACAGGGGTAGAACTGAAGCTTTCTTT. Translated: CAISDSDRGRTEAFF.

The chain uses TRBV15 and TRBJ2-7; the match to TRBD1 covers 8 bases. V shed 5 bases and J 4 bases; nucleotides not matched to a gene: 4. The CDR3 runs 13 residues. Germline CDR1 LNHNV, CDR2 YYDKDF (reference sequence). The CDR3 nucleotides are TGTGCCACCAGCGGACAGGGAGAGTACGAGCAGTACTTC. This gives the protein CATSGQGEYEQYF.

This chain connects TRBV27 to TRBJ1-1; D might be TRBD1 (5 bases). In germline, CDR1 is MNHEY, CDR2 SMNVEV (reference sequence). CDR3 size: 12 residues. The germline V and J ends were trimmed by 2 bases and 7 bases, with 8 bases remaining between them. The CDR3 loop is CASSLIGDEAFF. CDR3 DNA sequence: TGTGCCAGCAGTTTAATAGGGGATGAAGCTTTCTTT.

This clone was seen just once. V is TRBV29-1 and J is TRBJ2-7; D is ambiguous. The V end lost 0 bases, the J end lost 2 bases, and 11 bases lay between the germline ends. The CDR3 spans 14 residues. CDR1 and CDR2 (germline): SQVTM, ANQGSEA. CDR3 DNA: TGCAGCGTTGAAGATTCGGCAGGAACCTACGAGCAGTACTTC. Residues: CSVEDSAGTYEQYF.

This rearrangement joins TRBV25-1 to TRBJ1-2, with D uncertain. The length of the CDR3 is 11 residues. V was shortened by 3 bases and J by 8 bases, with 7 bases between the two germline ends. CDR1 is MGHDK, CDR2 SYGVNS, per germline. This chain's CDR3 is CASSDEWGYTF. CDR3 coding DNA: TGTGCCAGCAGTGATGAATGGGGCTACACCTTC.